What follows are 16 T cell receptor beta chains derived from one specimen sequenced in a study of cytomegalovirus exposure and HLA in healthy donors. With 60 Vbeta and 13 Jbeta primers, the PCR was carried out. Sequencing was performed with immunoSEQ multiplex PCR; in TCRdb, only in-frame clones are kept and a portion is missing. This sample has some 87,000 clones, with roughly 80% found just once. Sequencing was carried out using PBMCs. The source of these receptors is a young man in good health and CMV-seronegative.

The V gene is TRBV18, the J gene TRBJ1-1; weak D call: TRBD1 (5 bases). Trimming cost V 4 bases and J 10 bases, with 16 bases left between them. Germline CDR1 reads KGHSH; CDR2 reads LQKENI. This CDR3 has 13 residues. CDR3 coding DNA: TGTGCCAGCTCACAGCCCGCGTGGAGGGGAGCTTTCTTT. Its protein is CASSQPAWRGAFF.

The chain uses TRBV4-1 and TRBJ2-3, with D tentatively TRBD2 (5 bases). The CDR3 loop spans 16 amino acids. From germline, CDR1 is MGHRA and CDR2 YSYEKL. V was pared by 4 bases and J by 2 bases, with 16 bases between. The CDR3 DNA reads TGCGCCAGCAGCCGCCTGACTGCTAGCTCCACAGATACGCAGTATTTT. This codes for CASSRLTASSTDTQYF.

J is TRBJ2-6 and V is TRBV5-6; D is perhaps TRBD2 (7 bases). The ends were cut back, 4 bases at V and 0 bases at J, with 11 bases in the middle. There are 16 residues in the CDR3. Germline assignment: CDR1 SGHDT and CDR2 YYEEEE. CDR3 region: CASSGGGLSGANVLTF. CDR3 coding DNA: TGTGCCAGCAGCGGGGGGGGGCTCTCTGGGGCCAACGTCCTGACTTTC. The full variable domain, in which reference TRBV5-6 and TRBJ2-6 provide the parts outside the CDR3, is DAGVTQSPTHLIKTRGQQVTLRCSPKSGHDTVSWYQQALGQGPQFIFQYYEEEERQRGNFPDRFSGHQFPNYSSELNVNALLLGDSALYLCASSGGGLSGANVLTFGAGSRLTVL.

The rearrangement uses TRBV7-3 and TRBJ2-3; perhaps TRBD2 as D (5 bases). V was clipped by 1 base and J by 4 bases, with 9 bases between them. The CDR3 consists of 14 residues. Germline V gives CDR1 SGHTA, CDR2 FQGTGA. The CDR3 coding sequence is TGTGCCAGCAGCTTAAATGGGCGGGCAGATACGCAGTATTTT. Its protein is CASSLNGRADTQYF.

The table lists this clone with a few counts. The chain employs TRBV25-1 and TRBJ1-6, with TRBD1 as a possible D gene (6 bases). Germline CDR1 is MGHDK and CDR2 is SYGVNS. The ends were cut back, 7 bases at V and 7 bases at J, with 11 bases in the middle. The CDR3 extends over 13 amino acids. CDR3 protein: CASTDRWNSPLHF. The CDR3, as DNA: TGTGCCAGCACTGACAGGTGGAATTCACCCCTCCACTTT.

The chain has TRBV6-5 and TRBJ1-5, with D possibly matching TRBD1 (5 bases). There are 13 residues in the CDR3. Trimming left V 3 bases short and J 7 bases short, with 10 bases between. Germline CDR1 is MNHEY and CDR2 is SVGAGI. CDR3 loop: CASSYTGLQPQHF. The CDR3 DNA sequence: TGTGCCAGCAGTTATACAGGCTTACAGCCCCAGCATTTT.

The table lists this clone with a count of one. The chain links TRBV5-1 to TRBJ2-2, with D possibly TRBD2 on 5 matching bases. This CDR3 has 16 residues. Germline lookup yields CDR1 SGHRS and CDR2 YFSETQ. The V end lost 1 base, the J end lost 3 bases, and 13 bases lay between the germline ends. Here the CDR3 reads CASSLKDFSYTGELFF. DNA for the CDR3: TGCGCCAGCAGCTTGAAGGACTTCTCCTACACCGGGGAGCTGTTTTTT.

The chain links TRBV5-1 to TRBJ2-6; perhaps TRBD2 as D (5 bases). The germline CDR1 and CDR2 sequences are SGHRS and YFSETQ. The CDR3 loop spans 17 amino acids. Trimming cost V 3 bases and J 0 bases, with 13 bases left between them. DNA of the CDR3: TGCGCCAGCAGCTCCGGAGGTGCTGCCTCTGGGGCCAACGTCCTGACTTTC. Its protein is CASSSGGAASGANVLTF.

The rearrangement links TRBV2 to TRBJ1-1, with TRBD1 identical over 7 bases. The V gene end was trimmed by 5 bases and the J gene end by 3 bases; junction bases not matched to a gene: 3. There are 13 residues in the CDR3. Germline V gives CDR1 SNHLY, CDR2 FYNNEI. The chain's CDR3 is CASSQDRDTEAFF. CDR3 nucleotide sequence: TGTGCCAGCAGTCAAGACAGGGACACTGAAGCTTTCTTT.

CDR3 nucleotide sequence: TGTGCCAGCAGTCCCGGACAGGGAGTTGTTCAGCCCCAGCATTTT. Translating it yields CASSPGQGVVQPQHF. V is TRBV27 and J is TRBJ1-5; TRBD1 aligns across 8 bases. Germline values: CDR1 MNHEY, CDR2 SMNVEV (reference sequence). CDR3 length: 15 amino acids. J lost 6 bases, V lost 5 bases, and 9 bases had no gene match.

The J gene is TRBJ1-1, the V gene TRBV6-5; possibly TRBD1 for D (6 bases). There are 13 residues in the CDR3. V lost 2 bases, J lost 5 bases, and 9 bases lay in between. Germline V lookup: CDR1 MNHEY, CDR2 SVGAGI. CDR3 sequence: CASSYTGWTEAFF. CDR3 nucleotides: TGTGCCAGCAGTTACACAGGGTGGACTGAAGCTTTCTTT.

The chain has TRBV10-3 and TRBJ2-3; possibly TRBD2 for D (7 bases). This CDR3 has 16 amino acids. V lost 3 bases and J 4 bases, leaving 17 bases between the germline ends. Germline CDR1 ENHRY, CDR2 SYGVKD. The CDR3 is CAISDGGGRDSDTQYF. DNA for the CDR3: TGTGCCATCAGTGATGGGGGGGGCCGGGATTCAGATACGCAGTATTTT.

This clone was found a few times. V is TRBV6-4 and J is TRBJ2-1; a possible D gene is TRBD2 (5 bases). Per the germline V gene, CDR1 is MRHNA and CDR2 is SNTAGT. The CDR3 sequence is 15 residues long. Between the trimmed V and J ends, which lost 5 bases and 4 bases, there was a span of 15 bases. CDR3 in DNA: TGTGCCAGCAGTCCTAAACTTGGAGGATACAATGAGCAGTTCTTC. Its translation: CASSPKLGGYNEQFF.

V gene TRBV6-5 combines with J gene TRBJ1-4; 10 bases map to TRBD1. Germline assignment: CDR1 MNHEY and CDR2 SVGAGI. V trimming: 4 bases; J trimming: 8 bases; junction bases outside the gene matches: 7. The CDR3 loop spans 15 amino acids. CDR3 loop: CASSSPGQGYEKLFF. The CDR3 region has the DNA TGTGCCAGCAGTTCACCGGGACAGGGGTACGAAAAACTGTTTTTT.

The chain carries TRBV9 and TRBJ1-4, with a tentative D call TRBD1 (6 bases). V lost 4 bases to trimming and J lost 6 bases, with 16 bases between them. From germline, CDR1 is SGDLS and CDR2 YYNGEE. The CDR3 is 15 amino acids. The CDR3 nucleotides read TGTGCCAGCAGCCCGAGGGGGACCTCCGATGAAAAACTGTTTTTT. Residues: CASSPRGTSDEKLFF.

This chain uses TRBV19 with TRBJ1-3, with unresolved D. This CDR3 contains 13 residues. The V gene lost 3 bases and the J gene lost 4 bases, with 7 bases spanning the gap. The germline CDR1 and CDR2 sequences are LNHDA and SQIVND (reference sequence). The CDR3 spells CASSMVQGNTIYF. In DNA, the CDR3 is TGTGCCAGTAGTATGGTACAGGGAAACACCATATATTTT.